This T cell receptor beta chain was captured in a study of vaccination and CD4 T cells after COVID-19. The overall study: Collection of post-vaccine samples followed dose two by a median around 72 days, spanning a range of 14 to 241. Each of the control cultures got a CEFX pool, an HIV-1 Nef pool, or no peptide. Notes on the study in general: A relatively small number of convalescent patients were studied, and no early post-infection timepoints were included.

Sequence data for DNA of cultured CD4+ T cells were generated by the Oncomine TCR Beta short-read assay. TCRdb itself ran the PCR reads through MiXCR, one entry per CDR3 protein. Among 9,500 to 10,000 distinct CDR3 sequences, more than 30% were seen once, and the ten largest hold more than 30%. Treatment specified: approximately 11-day PBMC culture with coronavirus spike peptide pools or control peptides (ViraFEST assay). Ahead of the COVID-19 pandemic (2011-2018), the CD4+ T cells of the unexposed donor were collected. Whenever cell numbers allowed, CD4+ T cells from unexposed donors were probed with SARS-CoV-2 S/N and four cold-coronavirus spikes. This clonotype was seen a handful of times. As yet, its antigen is unknown. V lost 5 bases and J lost 7; bases outside the gene matches: 17. The germline gives CDR1 SGHTA, CDR2 FQGNSA. The CDR3 is 17 amino acids.

The sequence was collected from a human donor in good health. This chain connects TRBV7-2 to TRBJ1-2; 9 nucleotides line up with TRBD1. The sequencing input was CD4+ T cells from blood, cultured in vitro. CDR3 loop: CASSPTGGRLSGIGYTF. The CDR3 bases are TGTGCCAGCAGCCCGACAGGGGGGCGCTTGAGTGGAATTGGCTACACCTTC.